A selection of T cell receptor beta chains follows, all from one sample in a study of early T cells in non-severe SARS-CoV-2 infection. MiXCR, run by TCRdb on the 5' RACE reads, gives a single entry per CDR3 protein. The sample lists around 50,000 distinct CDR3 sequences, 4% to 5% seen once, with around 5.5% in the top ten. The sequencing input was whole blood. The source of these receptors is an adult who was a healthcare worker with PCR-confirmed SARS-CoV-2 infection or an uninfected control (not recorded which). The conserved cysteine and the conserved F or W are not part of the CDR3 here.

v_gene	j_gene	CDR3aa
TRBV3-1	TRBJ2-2	ASSSLTRPSTGELF
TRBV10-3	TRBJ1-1	AIRVGVGTRNTEAF
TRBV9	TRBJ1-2	ASSVFGAGGDYGYT
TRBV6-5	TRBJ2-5	ASSLGLAGVSETQY
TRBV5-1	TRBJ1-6	ASSLEGFFSPLH
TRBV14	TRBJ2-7	ASSPWTRSEQY
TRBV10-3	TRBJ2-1	AIRNRAEEGQF
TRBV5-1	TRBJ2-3	ASSFPEGDTQY
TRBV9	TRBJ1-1	ASSVAVGGLAF
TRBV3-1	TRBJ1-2	ASSRLDSTGGYGYT
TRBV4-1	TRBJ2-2	ASSQDPVVGTSNTGELF
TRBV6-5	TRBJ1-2	ASRTGTGEFDYGYT
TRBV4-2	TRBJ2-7	ASSQADRGLPYEQY
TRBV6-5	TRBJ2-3	ASRAQGFTTDTQY
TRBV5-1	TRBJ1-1	ASSQGPSNTEAF
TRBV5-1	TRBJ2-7	ASSLKYNSYEQY
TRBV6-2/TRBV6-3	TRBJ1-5	ASRRDYSNQPQH
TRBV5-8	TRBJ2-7	ASSLGGSGHTDEQY
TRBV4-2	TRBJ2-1	ASSQVSGLGEQF
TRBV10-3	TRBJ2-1	AISGADNEQF
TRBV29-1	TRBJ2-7	SVGRVAGAPDEQY
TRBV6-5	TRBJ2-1	ASSERNEQF
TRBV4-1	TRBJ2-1	ASSPTSASYNEQF
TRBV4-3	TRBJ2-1	ASSQEASRDNEQF
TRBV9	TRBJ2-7	ASSARTGSTYEQY
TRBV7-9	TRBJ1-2	ASSLGLPDRGNYGYT
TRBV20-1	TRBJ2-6	SAEFARGGISGANVLT
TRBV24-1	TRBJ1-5	ATSGNTGNQPQH
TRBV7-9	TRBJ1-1	ASSSTGAAALNTEAF
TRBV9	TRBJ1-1	ASSVEGAENTEAF
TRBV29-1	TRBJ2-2	SAQPSPFAGELF
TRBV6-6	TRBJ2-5	ASTPGGLAGPSSETQY
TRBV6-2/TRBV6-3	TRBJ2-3	ASSFGQTDTQY
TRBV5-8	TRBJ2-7	ASSTRTAPYEQY
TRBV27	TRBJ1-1	ASSLSYDGGTEAF
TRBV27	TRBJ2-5	ASSFLAGVPETQY
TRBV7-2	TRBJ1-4	ASSLMKTATNEKLF
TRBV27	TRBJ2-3	ASSSLAGGSADTQY
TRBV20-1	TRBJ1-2	SANSPWDRVSYGYT
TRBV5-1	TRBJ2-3	ASSLSGPTTDTQY